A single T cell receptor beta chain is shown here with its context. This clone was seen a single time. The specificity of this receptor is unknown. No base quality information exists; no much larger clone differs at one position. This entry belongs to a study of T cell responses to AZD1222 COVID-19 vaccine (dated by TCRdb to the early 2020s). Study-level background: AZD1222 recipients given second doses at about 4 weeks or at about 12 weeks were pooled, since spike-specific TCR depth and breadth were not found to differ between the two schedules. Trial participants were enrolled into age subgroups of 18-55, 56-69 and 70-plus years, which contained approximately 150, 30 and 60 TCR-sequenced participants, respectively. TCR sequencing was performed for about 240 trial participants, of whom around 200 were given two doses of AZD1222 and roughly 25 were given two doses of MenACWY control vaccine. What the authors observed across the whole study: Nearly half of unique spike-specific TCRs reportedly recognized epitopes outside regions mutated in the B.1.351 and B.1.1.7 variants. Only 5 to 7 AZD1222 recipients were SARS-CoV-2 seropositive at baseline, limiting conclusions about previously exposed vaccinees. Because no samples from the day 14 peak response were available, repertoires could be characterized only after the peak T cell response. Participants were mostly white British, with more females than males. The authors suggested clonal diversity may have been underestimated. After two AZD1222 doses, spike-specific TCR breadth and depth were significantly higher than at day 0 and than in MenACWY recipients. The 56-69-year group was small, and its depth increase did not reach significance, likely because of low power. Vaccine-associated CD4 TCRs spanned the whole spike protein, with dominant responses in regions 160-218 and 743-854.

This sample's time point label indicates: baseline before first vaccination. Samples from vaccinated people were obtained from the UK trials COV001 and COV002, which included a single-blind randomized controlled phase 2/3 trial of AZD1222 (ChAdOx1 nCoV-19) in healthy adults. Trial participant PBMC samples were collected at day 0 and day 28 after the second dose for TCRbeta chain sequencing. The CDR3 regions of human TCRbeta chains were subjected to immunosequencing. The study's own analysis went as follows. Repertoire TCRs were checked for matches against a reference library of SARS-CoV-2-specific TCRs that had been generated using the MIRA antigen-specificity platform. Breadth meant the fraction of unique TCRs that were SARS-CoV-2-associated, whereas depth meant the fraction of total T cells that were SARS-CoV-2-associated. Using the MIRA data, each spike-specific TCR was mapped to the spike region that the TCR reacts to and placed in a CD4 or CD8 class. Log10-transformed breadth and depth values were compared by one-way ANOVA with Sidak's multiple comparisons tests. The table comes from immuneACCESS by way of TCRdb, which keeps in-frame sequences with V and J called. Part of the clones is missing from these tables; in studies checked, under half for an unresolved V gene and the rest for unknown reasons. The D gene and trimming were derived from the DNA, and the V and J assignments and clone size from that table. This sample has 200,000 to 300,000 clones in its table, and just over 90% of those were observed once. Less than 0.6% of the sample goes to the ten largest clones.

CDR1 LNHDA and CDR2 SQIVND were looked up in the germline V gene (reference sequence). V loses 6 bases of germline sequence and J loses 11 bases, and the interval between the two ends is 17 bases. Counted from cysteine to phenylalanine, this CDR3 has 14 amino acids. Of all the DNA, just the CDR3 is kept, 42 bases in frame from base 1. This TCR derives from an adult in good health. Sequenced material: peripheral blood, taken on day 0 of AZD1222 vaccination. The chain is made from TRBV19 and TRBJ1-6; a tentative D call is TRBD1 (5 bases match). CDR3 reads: CASRTGTPGTPLHF. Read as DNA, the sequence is TGTGCCAGTAGGACCGGGACCCCTGGGACACCCCTCCACTTT.